This is a list of T cell receptor beta chains from one sample in a study of regulatory T cells in long-lasting Graves disease. Each CDR3 protein gets one entry after TCRdb re-called the reads with MiXCR. The table includes roughly 700 distinct CDR3 sequences, around 90% detected once. This material consisted of peripheral blood mononuclear cells (PBMCs), taken with antithyroid drug treatment, in newly diagnosed or persistent Graves disease (not recorded which). The receptors come from a woman in her forties or fifties with Graves disease. The CDR3 runs from the conserved cysteine through the conserved F or W. D genes are given only for firm matches. A row's size may be missing; if present it is once, few, many or a size class.

>once|TRBV12-3/TRBV12-4|-|TRBJ2-2
TGTGCCAGCAGTTTCCCCGGGGAGCTGTTTTTT
CASSFPGELFF
>-|TRBV5-1|-|TRBJ2-7
TGCGCCAGCAGCTTGCAGGCCCTTCCGGGGTTTGATGAGCAGTACTTC
CASSLQALPGFDEQYF
>-|TRBV14|-|TRBJ2-2
TGTGCCAGCAGCCACCTTTCACGTAGCACCGGGGAGCTGTTTTTT
CASSHLSRSTGELFF
>-|TRBV11-1|-|TRBJ2-2
TGTGCCAGCAGCTTAGTTGGAGGGGGGAACACCGGGGAGCTGTTTTTT
CASSLVGGGNTGELFF
>-|TRBV4-1|-|TRBJ2-5
TGCGCCAGCAGCCAAGACAGGGTGCGAGAGACCCAGTACTTC
CASSQDRVRETQYF
>-|TRBV2|TRBD1|TRBJ2-5
TGTGCCGGAGCAGACAGGGGGCAGACCCAGTACTTC
CAGADRGQTQYF
>-|TRBV3-1|-|TRBJ2-7
TGTGCCAGCAGCCAATGGATAGCGGACCTTTACGAGCAGTACTTC
CASSQWIADLYEQYF
>once|TRBV5-1|-|TRBJ2-7
TGCGCCAGCAGCTCGGGACTGCCAGTCGACGAGCAGTACTTC
CASSSGLPVDEQYF
>few|TRBV19|TRBD2|TRBJ2-1
TGTGCCAGTAGTGGAAGACTAGCGCCTAATGAGCAGTTCTTC
CASSGRLAPNEQFF
>once|TRBV5-4|-|TRBJ1-6
TGTGCCAGCAGCTTGGGCCCCAGATCGAGTTCACCCCTCCACTTT
CASSLGPRSSSPLHF
>-|TRBV29-1|-|TRBJ2-5
TGCAGCGTTGATTCCGAGACCCAGTACTTC
CSVDSETQYF
>-|TRBV12-3/TRBV12-4|-|TRBJ1-5
TGTGCCAGCATTGGACAGAGCAATCAGCCCCAGCATTTT
CASIGQSNQPQHF
>few|TRBV2|TRBD1|TRBJ2-5
TGTGCCACCGGACAGGAGGTCCAAGAGACCCAGTACTTC
CATGQEVQETQYF
>-|TRBV12-3/TRBV12-4|TRBD1|TRBJ1-6
TGTGCCAGCAGTTTACTGACAGGGGTTTCACCCCTCCACTTT
CASSLLTGVSPLHF
>-|TRBV5-1|TRBD2|TRBJ2-1
TGCGCCAGCAGCACCACTAGCGCTTCTAATGGGCAGTTCTTC
CASSTTSASNGQFF
>-|TRBV20-1|-|TRBJ1-1
TGCAGTGCTAGGAGGGAAATGAACACTGAAGCTTTCTTT
CSARREMNTEAFF
>-|TRBV6-5|-|TRBJ2-1
TGTGCCAGCAGTTACTCGAAACAGGACTCCTACAATGAGCAGTTCTTC
CASSYSKQDSYNEQFF
>-|TRBV18|TRBD1|TRBJ1-1
TGTGCCAGCTCACCATCGAGGACAGGCCCGAACACTGAAGCTTTCTTT
CASSPSRTGPNTEAFF
>-|TRBV7-9|-|TRBJ1-1
TGTGCCAGCAGCTTACCCCAGGGCATGAACACTGAAGCTTTCTTT
CASSLPQGMNTEAFF
>-|TRBV23-1|-|TRBJ2-1
TGCGCCAGCAGTCAATCGGGCCAGCCCCCTGAGCAGTTCTTC
CASSQSGQPPEQFF
>-|TRBV12-3/TRBV12-4|-|TRBJ2-3
TGTGCCAGCAGTCCACGCTGGGCACTCGGGACGGCTAGCACAGATACGCAGTATTTT
CASSPRWALGTASTDTQYF
>-|TRBV21-1|-|TRBJ2-1
TGTGCCAGCAGCAAAGGTTTGGACAGGGGCGTTCTTAGGCCCCATTACAATGAGCAGTTCTTC
CASSKGLDRGVLRPHYNEQFF
>hyperexpanded|TRBV5-5|-|TRBJ2-5
TGTGCCAGCAGCTCCCTCGACGCCATCCAAGAGACCCAGTACTTC
CASSSLDAIQETQYF
>-|TRBV12-3/TRBV12-4|TRBD2|TRBJ2-5
TGTGCCAGCAGTATCGCGGGACTAGCGGGCCGGGAGACCCAGTACTTC
CASSIAGLAGRETQYF
>once|TRBV12-3/TRBV12-4|-|TRBJ2-7
TGTGCCAGCAGGAGGAGACTTTCCTACGAGCAGTACTTC
CASRRRLSYEQYF
>once|TRBV18|-|TRBJ2-1
TGTGCCAGCTCCCTTGGAGATGAGCAGTTCTTC
CASSLGDEQFF
>-|TRBV12-3/TRBV12-4|-|TRBJ2-5
TGTGCCAGCAGTTTCGGGTTCGAACAAGAGACCCAGTACTTC
CASSFGFEQETQYF
>-|TRBV6-1|-|TRBJ2-1
TGTGCCAGTACTGGGGGAACAGTAAATGAGCAGTTCTTC
CASTGGTVNEQFF
>-|TRBV29-1|-|TRBJ2-4
TGCAGCGTTGGTTCGCGGCTAGCCAAAAACATTCAGTACTTC
CSVGSRLAKNIQYF
>-|TRBV9|-|TRBJ2-7
TGTGCCAGCAGCGTAGTAATCCGCCCTGCCCACGAGCAGTACTTC
CASSVVIRPAHEQYF
>-|TRBV7-2|-|TRBJ1-2
TGTGCCAGCAGCTCAGGGGAGGGAAACTATGGCTACACCTTC
CASSSGEGNYGYTF
>once|TRBV28|-|TRBJ2-7
TGTGCCAGCAGTCTCGGACAGCCCCTCTACGAGCAGTACTTC
CASSLGQPLYEQYF
>-|TRBV9|-|TRBJ2-1
TGTGCCAGCAGCGCCGGGACCCCCAGCGTCCATGAGCAGTTCTTC
CASSAGTPSVHEQFF
>-|TRBV29-1|-|TRBJ1-1
TGCAGCGTTGAATCTGTCAGGAGGAACACTGAAGCTTTCTTT
CSVESVRRNTEAFF
>-|TRBV2|TRBD1|TRBJ1-3
TGTGCCAGCAGTGCCGGGACAGGGGCTGGAAACACCATATATTTT
CASSAGTGAGNTIYF
>-|TRBV20-1|-|TRBJ2-7
TGCAGTGCTAGAGATCTCGGCGACTCCTACGAGCAGTACTTC
CSARDLGDSYEQYF
>once|TRBV4-2|-|TRBJ2-3
TGTGCCAGCAGCCCTCTTTCTGGGGGGGGCATACAGTATTTT
CASSPLSGGGIQYF
>-|TRBV11-1|TRBD2|TRBJ2-1
TGTGCCAGCAGCTTAGGGCTCAGCGGGAGTAATGATGAGCAGTTCTTC
CASSLGLSGSNDEQFF
>-|TRBV29-1|-|TRBJ2-1
TGCAGCGTTGCCGCACCGGGGTCCTACAATGAGCAGTTCTTC
CSVAAPGSYNEQFF